Given below is one T cell receptor (beta chain) in context. Original methodology: Amplification from reference gene primers served as the basis for estimated nucleated cell counts. Some clones are missing from TCRdb's copy, which holds only in-frame ones; the method was immunoSEQ multiplex PCR. V, J and clone size reflect that table, while D and trimming were determined from the DNA. Of 400,000 to 550,000 clones detected, nearly 90% appear once; the ten largest clones hold approximately 2%. The participants were between roughly 18 and 89 years old and came from under 25 US areas. Grouping used clinical history reported by participants in a survey and questionnaire. The data were obtained in a study of blood T cell repertoires in COVID-19. Study as a whole: Sample material is recorded as cDNA or gDNA derived from T cells, B-cell-depleted T cells, or PBMCs.

This receptor was obtained from a young woman with acute COVID-19. The specimen sequenced was PBMCs or T cells enriched from blood (not recorded which).

The DNA of the CDR3 is TGTGCCAGCGAATCCGCTAGCGGGTCGAATGAGCAGTTCTTC. Its translation: CASESASGSNEQFF. The chain couples TRBV7-2 to TRBJ2-1, with TRBD2 matching over 8 bases. Germline V gives CDR1 SGHTA, CDR2 FQGNSA. The CDR3 totals 14 residues. With 8 bases clipped from V and 7 bases from J, the junction kept 10 bases outside the gene matches.